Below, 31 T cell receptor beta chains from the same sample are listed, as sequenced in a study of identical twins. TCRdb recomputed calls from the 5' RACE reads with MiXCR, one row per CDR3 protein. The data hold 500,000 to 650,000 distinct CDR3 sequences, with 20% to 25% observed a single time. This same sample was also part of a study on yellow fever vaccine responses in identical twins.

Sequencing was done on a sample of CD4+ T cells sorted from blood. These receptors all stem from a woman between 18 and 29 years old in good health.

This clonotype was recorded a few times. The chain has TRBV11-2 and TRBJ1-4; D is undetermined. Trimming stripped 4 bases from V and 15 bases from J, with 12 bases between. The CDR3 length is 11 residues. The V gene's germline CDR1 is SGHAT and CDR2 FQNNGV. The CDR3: CASSSRIGVFF. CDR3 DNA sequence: TGTGCCAGCAGCTCGCGTATCGGGGTGTTTTTT.

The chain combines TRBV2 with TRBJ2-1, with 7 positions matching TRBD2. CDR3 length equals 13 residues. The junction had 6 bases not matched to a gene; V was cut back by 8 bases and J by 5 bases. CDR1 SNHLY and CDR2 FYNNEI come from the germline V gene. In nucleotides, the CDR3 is TGTGCCAGCGTCGGACTAGAGAACAATGAGCAGTTCTTC. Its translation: CASVGLENNEQFF.

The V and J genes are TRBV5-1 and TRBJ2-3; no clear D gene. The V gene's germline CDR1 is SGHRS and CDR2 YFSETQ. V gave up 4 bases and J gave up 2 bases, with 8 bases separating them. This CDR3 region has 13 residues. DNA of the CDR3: TGCGCCAGCAGCCGGACCACCACAGATACGCAGTATTTT. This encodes CASSRTTTDTQYF.

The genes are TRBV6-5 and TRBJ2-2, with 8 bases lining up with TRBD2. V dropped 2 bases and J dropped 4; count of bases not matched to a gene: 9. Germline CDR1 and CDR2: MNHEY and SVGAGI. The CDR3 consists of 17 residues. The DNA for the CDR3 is TGTGCCAGCAGTTACGGCCAGCGGGGGAGCACCACCGGGGAGCTGTTTTTT. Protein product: CASSYGQRGSTTGELFF.

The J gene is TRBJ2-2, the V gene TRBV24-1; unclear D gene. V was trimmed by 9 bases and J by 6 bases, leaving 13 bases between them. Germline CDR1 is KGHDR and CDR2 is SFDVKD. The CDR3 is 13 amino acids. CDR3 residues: CATRTRGPGELFF. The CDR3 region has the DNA TGTGCCACCCGGACGCGCGGCCCCGGGGAGCTGTTTTTT.

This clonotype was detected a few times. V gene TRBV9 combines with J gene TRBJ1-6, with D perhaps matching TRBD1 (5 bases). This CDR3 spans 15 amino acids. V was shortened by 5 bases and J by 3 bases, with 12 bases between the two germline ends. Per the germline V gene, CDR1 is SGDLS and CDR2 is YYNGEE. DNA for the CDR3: TGTGCCAGCAGGCAGGGTGTCGACTATAATTCACCCCTCCACTTT. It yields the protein CASRQGVDYNSPLHF.

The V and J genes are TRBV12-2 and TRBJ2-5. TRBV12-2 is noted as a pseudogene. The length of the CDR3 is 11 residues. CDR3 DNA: TGTGCAAGTCGCCTGACGGAGACCCAGTACTTC. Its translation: CASRLTETQYF.

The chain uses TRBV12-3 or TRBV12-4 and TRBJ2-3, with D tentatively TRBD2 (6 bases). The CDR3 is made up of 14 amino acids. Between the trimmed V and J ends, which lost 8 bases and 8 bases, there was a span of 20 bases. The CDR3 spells CASRRTGGDSTQYF. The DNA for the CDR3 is TGTGCCAGCCGAAGAACCGGTGGGGACTCTACGCAGTATTTT.

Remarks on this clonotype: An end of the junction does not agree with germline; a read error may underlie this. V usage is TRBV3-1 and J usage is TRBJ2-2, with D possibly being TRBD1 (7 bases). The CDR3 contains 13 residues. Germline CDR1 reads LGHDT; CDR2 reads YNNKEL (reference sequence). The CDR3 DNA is TGTGCCAGCAGCCGACAGGGTTGGGGGGAGCTGCTTTTT. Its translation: CASSRQGWGELLF. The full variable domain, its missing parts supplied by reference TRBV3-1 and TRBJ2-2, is DTAVSQTPKYLVTQMGNDKSIKCEQNLGHDTMYWYKQDSKKFLKIMFSYNNKELIINETVPNRFSPKSPDKAHLNLHINSLELGDSAVYFCASSRQGWGELLFGEGSRLTVL.

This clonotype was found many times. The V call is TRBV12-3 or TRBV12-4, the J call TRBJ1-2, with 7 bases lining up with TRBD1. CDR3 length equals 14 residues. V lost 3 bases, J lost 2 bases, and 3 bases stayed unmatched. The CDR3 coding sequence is TGTGCCAGCAGTTTGGGGACAGCCAACTATGGCTACACCTTC. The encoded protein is CASSLGTANYGYTF.

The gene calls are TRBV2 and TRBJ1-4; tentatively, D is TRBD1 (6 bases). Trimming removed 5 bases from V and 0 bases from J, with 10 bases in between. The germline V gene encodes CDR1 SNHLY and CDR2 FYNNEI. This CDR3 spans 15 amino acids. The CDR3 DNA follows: TGTGCCAGCAGTATACAGGGTACAACTAATGAAAAACTGTTTTTT. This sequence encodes CASSIQGTTNEKLFF.

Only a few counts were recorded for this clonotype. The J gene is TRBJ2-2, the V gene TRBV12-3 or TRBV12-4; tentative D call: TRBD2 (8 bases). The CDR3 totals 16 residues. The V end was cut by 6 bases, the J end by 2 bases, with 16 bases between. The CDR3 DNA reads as TGTGCCAGCAGCCCCGGGAGGGGGCCTAACACCGGGGAGCTGTTTTTT. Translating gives CASSPGRGPNTGELFF.

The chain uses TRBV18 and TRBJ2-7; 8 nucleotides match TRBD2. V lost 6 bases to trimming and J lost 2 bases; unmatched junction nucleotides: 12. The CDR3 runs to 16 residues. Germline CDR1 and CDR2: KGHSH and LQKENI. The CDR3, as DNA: TGTGCCAGCTCCCCCTTCGCCGGGAGGGGGACCTACGAGCAGTACTTC. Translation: CASSPFAGRGTYEQYF. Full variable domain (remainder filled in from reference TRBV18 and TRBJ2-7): NAGVMQNPRHLVRRRGQEARLRCSPMKGHSHVYWYRQLPEEGLKFMVYLQKENIIDESGMPKERFSAEFPKEGPSILRIQQVVRGDSAAYFCASSPFAGRGTYEQYFGPGTRLTVT.

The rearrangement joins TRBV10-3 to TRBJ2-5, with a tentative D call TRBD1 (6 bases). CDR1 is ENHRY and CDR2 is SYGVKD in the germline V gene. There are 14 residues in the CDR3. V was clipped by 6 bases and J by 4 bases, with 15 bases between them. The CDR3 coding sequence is TGTGCCATCAGCGGGAAACAGGGTAGAGAGACCCAGTACTTC. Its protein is CAISGKQGRETQYF.

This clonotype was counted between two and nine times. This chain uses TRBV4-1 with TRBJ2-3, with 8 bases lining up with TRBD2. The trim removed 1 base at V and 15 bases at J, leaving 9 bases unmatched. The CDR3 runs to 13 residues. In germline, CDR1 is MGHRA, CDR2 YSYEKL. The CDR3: CASSQGTSPLLYF. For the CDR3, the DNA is TGCGCCAGCAGCCAAGGGACTAGCCCCCTTTTATATTTT.

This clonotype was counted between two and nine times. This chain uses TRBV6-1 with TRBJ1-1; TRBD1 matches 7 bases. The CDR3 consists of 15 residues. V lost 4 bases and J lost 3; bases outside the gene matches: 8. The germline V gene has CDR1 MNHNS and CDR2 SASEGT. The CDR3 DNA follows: TGTGCCAGCAGTGGAACAGGGGCTGGGGACACTGAAGCTTTCTTT. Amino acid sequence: CASSGTGAGDTEAFF.

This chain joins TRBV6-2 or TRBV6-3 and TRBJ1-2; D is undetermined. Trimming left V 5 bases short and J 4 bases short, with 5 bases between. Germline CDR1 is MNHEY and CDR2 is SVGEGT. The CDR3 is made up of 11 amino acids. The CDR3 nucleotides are TGTGCCAGCAGTGGATTCTATGGCTACACCTTC. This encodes CASSGFYGYTF.

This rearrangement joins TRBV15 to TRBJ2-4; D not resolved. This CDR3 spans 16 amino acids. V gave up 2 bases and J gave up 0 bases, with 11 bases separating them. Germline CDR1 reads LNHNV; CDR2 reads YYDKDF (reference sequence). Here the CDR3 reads CATSRNLGLAKNIQYF. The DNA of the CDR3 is TGTGCCACCAGCAGAAATTTGGGATTAGCCAAAAACATTCAGTACTTC. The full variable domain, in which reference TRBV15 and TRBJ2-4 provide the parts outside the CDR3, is DAMVIQNPRYQVTQFGKPVTLSCSQTLNHNVMYWYQQKSSQAPKLLFHYYDKDFNNEADTPDNFQSRRPNTSFCFLDIRSPGLGDTAMYLCATSRNLGLAKNIQYFGAGTRLSVL.

The CDR3 loop is CASSGRTNYEQYF. DNA of the CDR3: TGTGCCAGCAGTGGTCGGACTAACTACGAGCAGTACTTC. This chain uses TRBV6-1 with TRBJ2-7, with a tentative D call TRBD2 (6 bases). Germline V gene data show CDR1 as MNHNS and CDR2 as SASEGT. The CDR3 covers 13 residues. V dropped 4 bases and J dropped 3 bases, with 10 bases sitting between them.

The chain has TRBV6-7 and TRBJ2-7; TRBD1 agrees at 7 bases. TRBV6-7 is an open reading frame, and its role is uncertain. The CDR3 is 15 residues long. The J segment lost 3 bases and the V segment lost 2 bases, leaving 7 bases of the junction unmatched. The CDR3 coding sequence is TGTGCCAGCAGTTACCGGACAGGTTTGAGCTACGAGCAGTACGTC. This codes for CASSYRTGLSYEQYV.

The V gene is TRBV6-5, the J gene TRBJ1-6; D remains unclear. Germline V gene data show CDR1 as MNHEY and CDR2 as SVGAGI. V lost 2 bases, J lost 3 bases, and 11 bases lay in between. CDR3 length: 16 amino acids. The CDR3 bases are TGTGCCAGCAGTTACGGGTTGGGCATCTATAATTCACCCCTCCACTTT. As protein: CASSYGLGIYNSPLHF.

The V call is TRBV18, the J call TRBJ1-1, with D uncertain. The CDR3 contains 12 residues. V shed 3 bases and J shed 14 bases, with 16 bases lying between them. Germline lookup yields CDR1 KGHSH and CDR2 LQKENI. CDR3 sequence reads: CASSPSADGLFF. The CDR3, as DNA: TGTGCCAGCTCACCTAGCGCCGACGGGTTGTTCTTT. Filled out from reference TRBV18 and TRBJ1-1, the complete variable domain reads NAGVMQNPRHLVRRRGQEARLRCSPMKGHSHVYWYRQLPEEGLKFMVYLQKENIIDESGMPKERFSAEFPKEGPSILRIQQVVRGDSAAYFCASSPSADGLFFGQGTRLTVV.

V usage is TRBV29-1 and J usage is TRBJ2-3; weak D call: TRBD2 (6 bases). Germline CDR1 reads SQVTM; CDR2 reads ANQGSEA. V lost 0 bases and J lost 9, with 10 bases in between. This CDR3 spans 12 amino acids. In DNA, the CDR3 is TGCAGCGTTGAAGAAGGTGCGGGAACGCAGTATTTT. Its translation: CSVEEGAGTQYF.

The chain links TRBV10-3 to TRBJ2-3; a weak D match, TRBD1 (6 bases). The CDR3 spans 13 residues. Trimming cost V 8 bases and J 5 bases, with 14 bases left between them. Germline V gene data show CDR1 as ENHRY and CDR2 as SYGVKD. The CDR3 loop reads CAIGQGSGDTQYF. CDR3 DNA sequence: TGTGCCATCGGTCAGGGGAGCGGAGATACGCAGTATTTT.

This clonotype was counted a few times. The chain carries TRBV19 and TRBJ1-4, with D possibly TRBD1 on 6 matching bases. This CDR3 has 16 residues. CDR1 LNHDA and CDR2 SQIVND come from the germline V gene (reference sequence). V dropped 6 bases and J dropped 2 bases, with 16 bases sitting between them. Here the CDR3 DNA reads TGTGCCAGTAGAAATCGGGGGCGGAGTACTAATGAAAAACTGTTTTTT. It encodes CASRNRGRSTNEKLFF. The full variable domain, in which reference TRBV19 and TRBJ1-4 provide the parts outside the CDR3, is DGGITQSPKYLFRKEGQNVTLSCEQNLNHDAMYWYRQDPGQGLRLIYYSQIVNDFQKGDIAEGYSVSREKKESFPLTVTSAQKNPTAFYLCASRNRGRSTNEKLFFGSGTQLSVL.

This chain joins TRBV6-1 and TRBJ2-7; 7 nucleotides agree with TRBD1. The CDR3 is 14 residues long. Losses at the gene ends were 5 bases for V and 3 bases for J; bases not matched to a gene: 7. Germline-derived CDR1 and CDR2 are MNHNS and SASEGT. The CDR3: CASSPMRQGYEQYF. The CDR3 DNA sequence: TGTGCCAGCAGTCCAATGAGACAGGGCTACGAGCAGTACTTC.

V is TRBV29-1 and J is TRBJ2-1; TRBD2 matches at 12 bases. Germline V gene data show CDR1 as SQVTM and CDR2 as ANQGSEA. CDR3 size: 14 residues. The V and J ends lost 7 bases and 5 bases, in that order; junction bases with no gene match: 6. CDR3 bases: TGCAGCGCCGCTCGGACTAGCGGGAACAATGAGCAGTTCTTC. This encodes CSAARTSGNNEQFF.

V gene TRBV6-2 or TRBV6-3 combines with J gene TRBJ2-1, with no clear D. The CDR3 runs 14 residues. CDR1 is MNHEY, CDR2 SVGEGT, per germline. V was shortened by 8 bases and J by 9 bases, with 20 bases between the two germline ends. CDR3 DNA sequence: TGTGCCAGCCGTAGTCCCGCAAGGAAGGTTGAGCAGTTCTTC. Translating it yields CASRSPARKVEQFF.

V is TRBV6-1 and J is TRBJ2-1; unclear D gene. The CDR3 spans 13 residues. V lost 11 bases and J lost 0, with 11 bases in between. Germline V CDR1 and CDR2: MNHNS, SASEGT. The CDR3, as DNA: TGTGCCGCCCGGGCGCCCTCCTACAATGAGCAGTTCTTC. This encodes CAARAPSYNEQFF.

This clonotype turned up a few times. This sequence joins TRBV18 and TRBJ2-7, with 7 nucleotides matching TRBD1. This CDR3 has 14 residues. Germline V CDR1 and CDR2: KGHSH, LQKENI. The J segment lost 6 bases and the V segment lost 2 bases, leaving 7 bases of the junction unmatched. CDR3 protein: CASSPTGVIGEQYF. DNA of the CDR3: TGTGCCAGCTCACCAACAGGGGTAATCGGCGAGCAGTACTTC.

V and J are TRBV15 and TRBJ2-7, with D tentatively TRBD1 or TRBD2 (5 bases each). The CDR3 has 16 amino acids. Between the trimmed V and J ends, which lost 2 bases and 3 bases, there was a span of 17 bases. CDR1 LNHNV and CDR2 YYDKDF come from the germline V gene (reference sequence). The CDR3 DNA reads TGTGCCACCAGCAGAACCCGGGACGCCCCCAACTACGAGCAGTACTTC. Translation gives CATSRTRDAPNYEQYF. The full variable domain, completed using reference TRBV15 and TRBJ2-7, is DAMVIQNPRYQVTQFGKPVTLSCSQTLNHNVMYWYQQKSSQAPKLLFHYYDKDFNNEADTPDNFQSRRPNTSFCFLDIRSPGLGDTAMYLCATSRTRDAPNYEQYFGPGTRLTVT.